This T cell receptor (beta chain) was documented in a study of T cell responses to AZD1222 COVID-19 vaccine (dated by TCRdb to about 2021). With regard to the full study: AZD1222 recipients whose second dose came at about 4 weeks and those whose second dose came at about 12 weeks were combined into one group, since spike-specific TCR depth and breadth did not differ between the two schedules. A total of just over 230 trial participants underwent TCR sequencing, of whom some 200 had received two doses of AZD1222 and 26 had received two doses of the MenACWY control vaccine. Trial participants were enrolled into age subgroups of 18-55, 56-69 and 70-plus years, which contained 148, 28 and 57 TCR-sequenced participants, respectively. Overall study results and their limits: Conclusions about previously exposed vaccinees are limited because only five to seven AZD1222 recipients were SARS-CoV-2 seropositive at baseline. After two AZD1222 doses, both the breadth and the depth of spike-specific TCRs were significantly higher than at day 0 and than in MenACWY recipients. Because no day 14 peak-response samples were available, repertoires were characterized only after the peak T cell response. Reportedly, close to half of the unique spike-specific TCRs recognized epitopes lying outside the regions that are mutated in the B.1.351 and B.1.1.7 variants. In the small 56-69-year group, the increase in depth fell short of significance, most likely because of low power. Participants were mostly white British and included more females than males, and it was suggested by the authors that clonal diversity may have been underestimated. The whole spike protein was spanned by vaccine-associated CD4 TCRs, and dominant responses were seen in regions 160-218 and 743-854.

The CDR3 regions of human TCRbeta chains were subjected to immunosequencing. Per the source publication's procedure: TCRs in the repertoires were matched against a reference library of SARS-CoV-2-specific TCRs that had been generated with the MIRA antigen-specificity platform. Breadth was defined as the fraction of unique TCRs that were SARS-CoV-2-associated. Depth was defined as the fraction of total T cells that were SARS-CoV-2-associated. Using the MIRA data, each spike-specific TCR was mapped to the spike region that the TCR reacts to and placed in a CD4 or CD8 class. Log10-transformed breadth and depth values were compared by one-way ANOVA with Sidak's multiple comparisons tests. In TCRdb, the immuneACCESS table is reduced to in-frame sequences with V and J assigned. These tables do not hold every clone; where another copy was compared, an unresolved V gene accounts for under half, and the others remain unexplained. V and J calls and clone size are those listed in that table; D and trimming were worked out from the DNA. Counted in this sample were 150,000 to 200,000 clones; 85% to 90% of them appeared once. The top ten constitute 5% to 7.5% of the sample.

The CDR3 starts with the cysteine, ends with the phenylalanine, and has 17 residues. Kept here is only the CDR3 DNA, which spans 51 bases and is read in frame from base 1. Regarding this clone: The target of this receptor is not known. Per-nucleotide qualities are absent, and no much larger clonotype sits a single base away.

The time point label, as the study defines it: baseline before first vaccination. The vaccinee samples were drawn from two UK trials, COV001 and COV002, one of which was a single-blind randomized controlled phase 2/3 trial testing AZD1222 (ChAdOx1 nCoV-19) in healthy adults. For TCRbeta chain sequencing, PBMC samples were collected from trial participants at day 0 and at day 28 after the second dose. The chain is made from TRBV21-1 and TRBJ2-4; no DNA check was done on the table's D call, TRBD2. TRBV21-1 is a recognized pseudogene. The sample in question was peripheral blood, obtained on day 0 of AZD1222 vaccination. The TCR comes from an adult in good health. CDR3 sequence: CASSLTEEREVLYIQYF. The nucleotide sequence reads TGTGCCAGCAGCCTGACCGAAGAGCGGGAAGTTCTATACATTCAGTACTTC.